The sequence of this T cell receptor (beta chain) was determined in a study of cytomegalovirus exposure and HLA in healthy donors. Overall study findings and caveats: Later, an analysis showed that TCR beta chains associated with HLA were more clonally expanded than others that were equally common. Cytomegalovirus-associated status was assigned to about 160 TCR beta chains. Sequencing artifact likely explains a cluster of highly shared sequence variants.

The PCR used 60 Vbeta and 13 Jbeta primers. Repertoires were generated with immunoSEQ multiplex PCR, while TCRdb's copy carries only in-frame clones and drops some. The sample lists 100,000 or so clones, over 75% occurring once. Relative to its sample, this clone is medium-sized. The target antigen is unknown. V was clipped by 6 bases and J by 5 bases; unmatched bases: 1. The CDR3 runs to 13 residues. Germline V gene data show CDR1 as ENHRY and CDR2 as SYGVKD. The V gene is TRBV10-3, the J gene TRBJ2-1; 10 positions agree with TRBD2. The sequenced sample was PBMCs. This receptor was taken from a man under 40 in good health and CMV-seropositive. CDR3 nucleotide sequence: TGTGCCATCAGCCTAGCGGGGGACAATGAGCAGTTCTTC. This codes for CAISLAGDNEQFF.